This TCR beta chain was recovered during a study of shared clonotypes between healthy human individuals. With 3 bases clipped from V and 5 bases from J, the junction kept 13 bases outside the gene matches. This CDR3 is 18 amino acids long. Germline lookup yields CDR1 SGHDN and CDR2 FVKESK. Authors' analysis steps: Junction-only sequences without quality scores were provided by ImmunoSEQ, so filtering was different. TCRdb's table, derived via immunoSEQ multiplex PCR, lists solely in-frame clones and lacks some. The V and J calls and clone size are taken from that table; D and trimming were inferred from the DNA. The sample consists of about 460,000 clones, approximately 77% of them appearing once. Healthy adults negative for HIV, lacking recent acute infections or vaccinations, served as donors.

This rearrangement joins TRBV14 to TRBJ2-2; TRBD2 agrees at 9 bases. The specimen sequenced was PBMCs. The clonotype was recovered from a woman aged 40 to 50 in good health. Some clones in this sample may be carry-over from other donors' samples. As DNA, the CDR3 is TGTGCCAGCAGCCATCCCCGGTGGACTAGCGATTGGACCGGGGAGCTGTTTTTT. The encoded protein is CASSHPRWTSDWTGELFF. The full variable domain, with the rest looked up from reference TRBV14 and TRBJ2-2, is EAGVTQFPSHSVIEKGQTVTLRCDPISGHDNLYWYRRVMGKEIKFLLHFVKESKQDESGMPNNRFLAERTGGTYSTLKVQPAELEDSGVYFCASSHPRWTSDWTGELFFGEGSRLTVL.